Shown below are 30 T cell receptor beta chains from a single sample sequenced in a study of T-cell reconstitution after alpha-beta-depleted transplantation in children. Unique molecular identifiers were incorporated when the TCRbeta library was constructed. MiXCR, run by TCRdb on the PCR reads, gives a single entry per CDR3 protein. The table lists about 580,000 distinct CDR3 sequences, 20% to 25% of them singletons. The sample consisted of PBMCs, mostly from graft donor cells, taken 360 days after TCRalphabeta/CD19-depleted stem cell transplant. Receptor source: a boy under two years old who had a stem cell transplant for acute myeloid leukemia, so the T cells may come from the graft donor.

The chain recombines TRBV11-2 with TRBJ2-7; perhaps TRBD1 as D (6 bases). Trimming shortened V by 4 bases and J by 6 bases, and 16 bases separated the two germline ends. The CDR3 is 14 residues long. Germline V gene lookup returns CDR1 SGHAT and CDR2 FQNNGV. The CDR3 reads CASSYVQGVGEQYV. For the CDR3, the DNA is TGTGCCAGCAGCTATGTACAGGGAGTCGGCGAGCAGTACGTC.

This clonotype was observed a single time. An end of the junction differs from the germline gene, which may be a read error. The genes are TRBV14 and TRBJ2-3; 9 nucleotides align to TRBD1. CDR1 and CDR2 (germline): SGHDN, FVKESK. The CDR3 length is 12 residues. CDR3 region: CASSPYPTGGWF. The CDR3 nucleotides are TGTGCCAGCAGCCCCTATCCCACAGGGGGCTGGTTT.

Only a few counts were recorded for this clonotype. The V gene is TRBV9, the J gene TRBJ2-4; 8 nucleotides line up with TRBD1. V lost 2 bases to trimming and J lost 5 bases; unmatched junction nucleotides: 3. Germline V lookup: CDR1 SGDLS, CDR2 YYNGEE. The CDR3 loop spans 14 amino acids. The CDR3 is CASSVGTGQNIQYF. The DNA for the CDR3 is TGTGCCAGCAGCGTCGGGACAGGCCAAAACATTCAGTACTTC.

In its sample, this clonotype was seen a few times. The rearrangement links TRBV5-6 to TRBJ2-2, with D possibly being TRBD1 or TRBD2 (5 bases each). This CDR3 has 14 amino acids. V lost 6 bases to trimming and J lost 0 bases, with 9 bases between them. Germline V gene data show CDR1 as SGHDT and CDR2 as YYEEEE. The CDR3 bases are TGTGCCAGCATCGAGGGACCGAACACCGGGGAGCTGTTTTTT. Translating gives CASIEGPNTGELFF.

The chain links TRBV5-1 to TRBJ2-2; D is unresolved. Germline V gene sequence: CDR1 SGHRS, CDR2 YFSETQ. The CDR3 loop spans 12 amino acids. The V end was cut by 0 bases, the J end by 9 bases, with 6 bases between. CDR3 bases: TGCGCCAGCAGCTTGGCCCCGCGGGAGCTGTTTTTT. It yields the protein CASSLAPRELFF.

This clonotype was detected a few times. The chain joins TRBV6-1 to TRBJ2-2; TRBD1 or TRBD2 may be the D gene (5 bases each). Germline CDR1 MNHNS, CDR2 SASEGT. V lost 8 bases and J lost 0, with 19 bases in between. The CDR3 loop spans 17 amino acids. The CDR3 reads CASGRDSLNANTGELFF. The DNA for the CDR3 is TGTGCCAGCGGGAGAGACAGTCTAAACGCGAACACCGGGGAGCTGTTTTTT.

This clonotype was picked up a small number of times. The chain is built from TRBV25-1 and TRBJ2-2, with 7 bases lining up with TRBD1. The CDR3 has 17 residues. With V trimmed by 2 bases and J by 1 base, 7 bases remained unmatched. The germline gives CDR1 MGHDK, CDR2 SYGVNS. The CDR3 DNA reads TGTGCCAGCAGTGAACCCACCCGACAGGGGAACACCGGGGAGCTGTTTTTT. Translating it yields CASSEPTRQGNTGELFF.

V is TRBV6-1 and J is TRBJ1-2; D unresolved. Germline V gene data show CDR1 as MNHNS and CDR2 as SASEGT. The CDR3 has 14 amino acids. V was pared by 5 bases and J by 6 bases, with 16 bases between. The CDR3 DNA is TGTGCCAGCAGTCCCGGGCGCGATATAGATGGCTACACCTTC. Translation gives CASSPGRDIDGYTF.

This clonotype showed up many times. This rearrangement joins TRBV12-3 or TRBV12-4 to TRBJ1-2; D not certain. The CDR3 consists of 14 residues. The germline V and J ends were trimmed by 1 base and 2 bases, with 8 bases remaining between them. DNA of the CDR3: TGTGCCAGCAGTTTAGAGGCTGACAACTATGGCTACACCTTC. Protein sequence: CASSLEADNYGYTF.

This clonotype was seen more than once but under ten times. The chain has TRBV12-3 or TRBV12-4 and TRBJ2-1; 8 positions match TRBD1. V was pared by 6 bases and J by 1 base, with 2 bases of the junction left unmatched. This CDR3 contains 14 residues. CDR3 sequence reads: CASRTGASYNEQFF. The CDR3 nucleotides are TGTGCCAGCAGGACAGGGGCATCCTACAATGAGCAGTTCTTC.

This clonotype was recorded many times. The chain employs TRBV20-1 and TRBJ2-3, with D perhaps TRBD1 (6 bases). Trimming took 3 bases from V and 1 from J, leaving 11 bases between them. There are 14 residues in the CDR3. Germline CDR1 DFQATT, CDR2 SNEGSKA (reference sequence). In DNA form, the CDR3 reads TGCAGTGCTAGCGGTGGGGGCGGCACAGATACGCAGTATTTT. Protein: CSASGGGGTDTQYF.

This clonotype was recorded at least ten times. The chain uses TRBV21-1 and TRBJ2-1. TRBV21-1 is a pseudogene locus. The length of the CDR3 is 16 residues. The CDR3 DNA is TGTGCCAGCAGCAAATGGTACGCGGTCAGGAGCAATGAGCAGTTCTTC. Its translation is CASSKWYAVRSNEQFF.

This clonotype was counted at least ten times. J is TRBJ2-7 and V is TRBV20-1; D uncertain. The CDR3 length is 14 residues. Germline lookup yields CDR1 DFQATT and CDR2 SNEGSKA (reference sequence). The V end lost 0 bases, the J end lost 3 bases, and 12 bases lay between the germline ends. For the CDR3, the DNA is TGCAGTGCTAGAGACTTGCTAGGAGACTACGAGCAGTACTTC. Protein: CSARDLLGDYEQYF.

The chain is built from TRBV7-3 and TRBJ2-5; tentatively, D is TRBD2 (5 bases). V was pared by 5 bases and J by 4 bases, with 11 bases between. Per the germline V gene, CDR1 is SGHTA and CDR2 is FQGTGA. The CDR3 is 13 residues long. The CDR3 nucleotides are TGTGCCAGCAGCCCGAGTGCGGGAGAGACCCAGTACTTC. It specifies CASSPSAGETQYF.

The chain has TRBV25-1 and TRBJ1-1; D might be TRBD1 (5 bases). The CDR3 is 15 amino acids. The germline gives CDR1 MGHDK, CDR2 SYGVNS. Trimming stripped 1 base from V and 0 bases from J, with 9 bases between. The CDR3 region is CASSEWRGLNTEAFF. CDR3 sequence (DNA): TGTGCCAGCAGTGAATGGAGGGGTTTGAACACTGAAGCTTTCTTT.

This clonotype was counted between two and nine times. The chain recombines TRBV7-2 with TRBJ2-5; tentatively, D is TRBD1 or TRBD2 (5 bases each). Trimming cost V 7 bases and J 5 bases, with 17 bases left between them. Germline CDR1 and CDR2: SGHTA and FQGNSA. The length of the CDR3 is 14 residues. CDR3 residues: CASTPRDGRETQYF. Here the CDR3 DNA reads TGTGCCAGCACCCCCAGGGACGGGCGGGAGACCCAGTACTTC.

This clonotype was detected many times. This chain links TRBV14 with TRBJ2-2; D might be TRBD1 (5 bases). The CDR3 has 16 amino acids. Between the trimmed V and J ends, which lost 2 bases and 4 bases, there was a span of 14 bases. Germline lookup yields CDR1 SGHDN and CDR2 FVKESK. Here the CDR3 DNA reads TGTGCCAGCAGCCAAAGGGGCCGACAGTTCACCGGGGAGCTGTTTTTT. Translated: CASSQRGRQFTGELFF.

This clonotype was counted only a few times. The chain couples TRBV6-5 to TRBJ1-1, with TRBD1 as a possible D gene (5 bases). The germline V gene encodes CDR1 MNHEY and CDR2 SVGAGI. Trimming pared 3 bases from V and 4 bases from J, leaving 12 bases between. The CDR3 length is 14 residues. CDR3 DNA: TGTGCCAGCAGTTATCAAGGGAGGGGCACTGAAGCTTTCTTT. Amino acid sequence: CASSYQGRGTEAFF.

This clonotype came up a few times. The chain employs TRBV29-1 and TRBJ2-5, with D tentatively TRBD2 (6 bases). Trimming pared 4 bases from V and 5 bases from J, leaving 14 bases between. The CDR3 spans 13 residues. Germline assignment: CDR1 SQVTM and CDR2 ANQGSEA. The CDR3 region is CSVATRLGETQYF. The CDR3 region has the DNA TGCAGCGTTGCGACTAGGTTGGGGGAGACCCAGTACTTC.

The V gene is TRBV20-1, the J gene TRBJ2-3; TRBD2 matches at 9 bases. The CDR3 sequence is 13 residues long. The germline gives CDR1 DFQATT, CDR2 SNEGSKA (reference sequence). V shed 5 bases and J 4 bases; nucleotides not matched to a gene: 4. CDR3 bases: TGCAGTGCTCCGGGACTAGCTGCAGATACGCAGTATTTT. It codes for CSAPGLAADTQYF.

This clonotype was detected a few times. V gene TRBV12-3 or TRBV12-4 combines with J gene TRBJ2-5; 8 positions match TRBD2. This CDR3 comprises 15 residues. V shed 5 bases and J 3 bases; nucleotides not matched to a gene: 8. CDR3 protein: CASSTGTSWEETQYF. The CDR3 DNA is TGTGCCAGCAGTACCGGGACTAGTTGGGAAGAGACCCAGTACTTC.

The chain is built from TRBV4-3 and TRBJ2-5, with D maybe TRBD2 (5 bases). This CDR3 is built from 15 residues. CDR1 and CDR2 (germline): LGHNA, YSLEER. Trimming cost V 5 bases and J 2 bases, with 15 bases left between them. The CDR3 spells CASSLQLERQETQYF. CDR3 bases: TGCGCCAGCAGCTTGCAACTAGAACGACAAGAGACCCAGTACTTC.

The chain has TRBV6-5 and TRBJ2-1, with TRBD2 matching 12 bases. CDR1 MNHEY and CDR2 SVGAGI come from the germline V gene. V was clipped by 6 bases and J by 5 bases; unmatched bases: 2. CDR3 length equals 14 residues. The CDR3 reads CASSASGGDNEQFF. The CDR3 nucleotides read TGTGCCAGCAGCGCTAGCGGGGGGGACAATGAGCAGTTCTTC.

In its sample, this clonotype was seen a few times. This sequence joins TRBV7-9 and TRBJ2-5; 8 bases agree with TRBD2. Germline CDR1 reads SEHNR; CDR2 reads FQNEAQ (reference sequence). The CDR3 loop spans 15 amino acids. The V gene end was trimmed by 6 bases and the J gene end by 1 base; junction bases not matched to a gene: 7. The CDR3 region is CASRGRGGRQETQYF. As DNA, the CDR3 is TGTGCCAGCAGGGGTCGCGGGGGGCGCCAAGAGACCCAGTACTTC.

The chain joins TRBV10-1 to TRBJ2-3; 7 nucleotides agree with TRBD2. The CDR3 length is 14 residues. Germline V CDR1 and CDR2: WNHNN, SYGVQD (reference sequence). Trimming removed 2 bases from V and 4 bases from J; junction bases left unmatched: 3. CDR3 sequence: CASSESGVPDTQYF. The CDR3 coding sequence is TGCGCCAGCAGTGAGAGCGGGGTCCCAGATACGCAGTATTTT.

CDR3 nucleotides: TGCGCCAGCAGCTTGGCGACGGGGATGAGCACTGAAGCTTTCTTT. Translation gives CASSLATGMSTEAFF. The chain combines TRBV5-1 with TRBJ1-1; D is unclear. Trimming pared 0 bases from V and 4 bases from J, leaving 13 bases between. Germline CDR1 and CDR2: SGHRS and YFSETQ. This CDR3 contains 15 residues.

The chain carries TRBV4-3 and TRBJ2-1; D gene unclear. The V end was cut by 3 bases, the J end by 5 bases, with 8 bases between. CDR3 size: 13 residues. The germline V gene has CDR1 LGHNA and CDR2 YSLEER. CDR3 in DNA: TGCGCCAGCAGCCATCCAGGAGACAATGAGCAGTTCTTC. Translation gives CASSHPGDNEQFF.

This clonotype was seen at least ten times. The chain uses TRBV29-1 and TRBJ1-1, with D perhaps matching TRBD1 (6 bases). The V gene's germline CDR1 is SQVTM and CDR2 ANQGSEA. The ends were cut back, 6 bases at V and 4 bases at J, with 12 bases in the middle. The CDR3 sequence is 12 residues long. CDR3 sequence (DNA): TGCAGCGTAGAGGACAGCTTCACTGAAGCTTTCTTT. Amino acid sequence: CSVEDSFTEAFF.

The V call is TRBV20-1, the J call TRBJ1-2; 8 nucleotides match TRBD1. Germline CDR1 is DFQATT and CDR2 is SNEGSKA (reference sequence). Trimming at V came to 7 bases and at J to 6 bases, leaving 10 bases not matched to a gene. The CDR3 covers 13 residues. The CDR3 DNA sequence: TGCAGTGTCACGACAGGGGTTAGGGATGGCTACACCTTC. This gives the protein CSVTTGVRDGYTF.

This clonotype has a count of ten or more. The gene calls are TRBV18 and TRBJ1-2; D gene unclear. The CDR3 length is 13 residues. CDR1 and CDR2 from the germline V gene are KGHSH and LQKENI. V dropped 6 bases and J dropped 6 bases, with 14 bases sitting between them. CDR3 protein: CASSPTEGNGYTF. CDR3 nucleotide sequence: TGTGCCAGCTCCCCAACGGAAGGCAATGGCTACACCTTC.